This entry concerns a single TCR beta chain. This record belongs to a study of Ad26.COV2.S vaccination and SARS-CoV-2 variants. As for treatment: about 20 received Ad26.COV2.S at low or high dose, single or two shots; about 5 received placebo; per-sample allocation not given. Material that was analyzed had been drawn on day 63 after the first vaccine or placebo injection. Measured with immunoSEQ multiplex PCR; TCRdb has only the in-frame clones, and not every one. This sample has about 330,000 clones, with roughly 90% found just once. This CDR3 is 16 amino acids long. The V gene lost 1 base and the J gene lost 2 bases, with 14 bases spanning the gap. Germline V CDR1 and CDR2: SGHVS, FNYEAQ.

The chain recombines TRBV7-6 with TRBJ1-1; the D gene is possibly TRBD1 (5 bases). The sample here was peripheral blood, taken in a trial of Ad26.COV2.S vaccine versus placebo. The TCR was taken from a person aged 18 to 65 who received the Ad26.COV2.S COVID-19 vaccine or a placebo. CDR3 DNA: TGTGCCAGCAGCTTAGGACGGGGGGTACGCAACACTGAAGCTTTCTTT. It encodes CASSLGRGVRNTEAFF.